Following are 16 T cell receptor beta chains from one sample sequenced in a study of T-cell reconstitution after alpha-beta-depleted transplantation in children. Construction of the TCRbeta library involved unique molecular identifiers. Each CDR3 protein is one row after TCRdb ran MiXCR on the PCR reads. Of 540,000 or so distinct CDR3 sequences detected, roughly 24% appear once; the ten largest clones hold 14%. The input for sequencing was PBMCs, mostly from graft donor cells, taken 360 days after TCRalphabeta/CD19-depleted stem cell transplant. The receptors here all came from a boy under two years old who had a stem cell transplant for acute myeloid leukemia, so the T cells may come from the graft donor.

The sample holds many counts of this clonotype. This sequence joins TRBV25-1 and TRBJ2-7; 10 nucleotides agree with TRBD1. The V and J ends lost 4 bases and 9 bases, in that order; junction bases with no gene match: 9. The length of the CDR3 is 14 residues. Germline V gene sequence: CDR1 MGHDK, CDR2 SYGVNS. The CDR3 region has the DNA TGTGCCAGCAGTGGGTCTGGGACAGGGGACAGGCAGTACTTC. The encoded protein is CASSGSGTGDRQYF.

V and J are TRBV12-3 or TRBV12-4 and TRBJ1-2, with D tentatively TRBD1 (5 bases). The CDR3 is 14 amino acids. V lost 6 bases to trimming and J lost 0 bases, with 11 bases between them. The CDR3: CASSAGASNYGYTF. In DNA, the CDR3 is TGTGCCAGCAGCGCTGGGGCTTCTAACTATGGCTACACCTTC.

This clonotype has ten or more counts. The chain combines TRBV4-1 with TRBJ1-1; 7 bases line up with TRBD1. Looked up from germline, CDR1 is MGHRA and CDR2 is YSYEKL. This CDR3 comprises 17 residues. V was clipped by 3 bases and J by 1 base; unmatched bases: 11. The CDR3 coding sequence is TGCGCCAGCAGCCAGGAGTACAGGGGCTTTTGGAACACTGAAGCTTTCTTT. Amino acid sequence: CASSQEYRGFWNTEAFF.

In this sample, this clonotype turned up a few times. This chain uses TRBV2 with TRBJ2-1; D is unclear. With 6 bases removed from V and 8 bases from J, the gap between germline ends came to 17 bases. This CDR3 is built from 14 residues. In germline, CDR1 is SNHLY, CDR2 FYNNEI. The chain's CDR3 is CASRGRTGWDEQFF. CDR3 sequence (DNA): TGTGCCAGCAGAGGCAGAACTGGGTGGGATGAGCAGTTCTTC.

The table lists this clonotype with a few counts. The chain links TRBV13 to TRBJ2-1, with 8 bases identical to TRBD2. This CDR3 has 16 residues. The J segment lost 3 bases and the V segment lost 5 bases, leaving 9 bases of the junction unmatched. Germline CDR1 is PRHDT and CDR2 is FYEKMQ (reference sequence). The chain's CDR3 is CASSPVSGGVYNEQFF. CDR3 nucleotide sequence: TGTGCCAGCAGCCCAGTGAGCGGGGGCGTCTACAATGAGCAGTTCTTC.

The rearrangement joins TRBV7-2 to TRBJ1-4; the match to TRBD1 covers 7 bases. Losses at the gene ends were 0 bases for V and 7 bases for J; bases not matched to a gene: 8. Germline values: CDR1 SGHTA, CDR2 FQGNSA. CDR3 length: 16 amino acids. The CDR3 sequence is CASSLAATGLGEKLFF. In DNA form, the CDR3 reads TGTGCCAGCAGCTTAGCCGCGACAGGGCTAGGTGAAAAACTGTTTTTT.

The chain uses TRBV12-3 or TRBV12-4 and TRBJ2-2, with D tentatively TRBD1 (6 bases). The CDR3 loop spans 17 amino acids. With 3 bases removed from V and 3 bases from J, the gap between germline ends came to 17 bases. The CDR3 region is CASSLEVGQFDTGELFF. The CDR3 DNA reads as TGTGCCAGCAGTTTGGAGGTCGGACAGTTTGACACCGGGGAGCTGTTTTTT.

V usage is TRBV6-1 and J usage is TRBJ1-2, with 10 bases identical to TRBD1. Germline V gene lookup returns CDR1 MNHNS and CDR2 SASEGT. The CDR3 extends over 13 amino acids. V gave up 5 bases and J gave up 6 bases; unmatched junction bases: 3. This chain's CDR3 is CASSTDRGNGYTF. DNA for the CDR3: TGTGCCAGCAGTACGGACAGGGGGAATGGCTACACCTTC.

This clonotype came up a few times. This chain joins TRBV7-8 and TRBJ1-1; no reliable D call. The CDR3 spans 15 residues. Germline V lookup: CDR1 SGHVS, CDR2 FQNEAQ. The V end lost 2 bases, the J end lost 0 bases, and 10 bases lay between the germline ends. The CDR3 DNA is TGTGCCAGCAGCTTACAACCAAGCCTGAACACTGAAGCTTTCTTT. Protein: CASSLQPSLNTEAFF.

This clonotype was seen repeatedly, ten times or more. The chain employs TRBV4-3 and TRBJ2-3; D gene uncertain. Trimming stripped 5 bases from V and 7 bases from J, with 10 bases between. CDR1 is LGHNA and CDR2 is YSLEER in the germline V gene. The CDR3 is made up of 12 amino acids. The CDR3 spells CASSSGGNTQYF. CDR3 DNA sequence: TGCGCCAGCAGCTCTGGTGGAAATACGCAGTATTTT.

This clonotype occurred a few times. The CDR3 sequence: CASSISRDRPNSPLHF. The CDR3 DNA is TGTGCCAGCAGCATATCCCGGGACAGGCCTAATTCACCCCTCCACTTT. The chain links TRBV11-2 to TRBJ1-6, with 8 bases matching TRBD1. This CDR3 has 16 amino acids. Germline V lookup: CDR1 SGHAT, CDR2 FQNNGV. With V trimmed by 5 bases and J by 6 bases, 9 bases remained unmatched.

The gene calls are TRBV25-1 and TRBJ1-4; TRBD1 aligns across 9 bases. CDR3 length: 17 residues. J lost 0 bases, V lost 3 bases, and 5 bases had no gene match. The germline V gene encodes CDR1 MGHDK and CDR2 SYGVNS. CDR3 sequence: CASSEDRGGSTNEKLFF. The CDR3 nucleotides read TGTGCCAGCAGTGAGGACAGGGGAGGATCAACTAATGAAAAACTGTTTTTT.

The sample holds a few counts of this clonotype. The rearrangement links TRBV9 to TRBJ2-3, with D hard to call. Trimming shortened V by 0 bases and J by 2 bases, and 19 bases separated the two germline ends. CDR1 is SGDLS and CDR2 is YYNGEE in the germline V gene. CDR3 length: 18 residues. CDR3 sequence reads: CASSVGPGPSITTDTQYF. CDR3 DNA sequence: TGTGCCAGCAGCGTAGGCCCAGGACCTTCTATCACCACAGATACGCAGTATTTT. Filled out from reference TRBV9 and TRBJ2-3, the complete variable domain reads DSGVTQTPKHLITATGQRVTLRCSPRSGDLSVYWYQQSLDQGLQFLIQYYNGEERAKGNILERFSAQQFPDLHSELNLSSLELGDSALYFCASSVGPGPSITTDTQYFGPGTRLTVL.

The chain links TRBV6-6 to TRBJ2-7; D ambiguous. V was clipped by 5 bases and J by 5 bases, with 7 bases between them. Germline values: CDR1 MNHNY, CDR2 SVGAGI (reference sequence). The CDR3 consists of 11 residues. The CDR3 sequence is CASSTRDEQYF. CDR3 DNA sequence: TGTGCCAGCAGTACCCGGGACGAGCAGTACTTC.

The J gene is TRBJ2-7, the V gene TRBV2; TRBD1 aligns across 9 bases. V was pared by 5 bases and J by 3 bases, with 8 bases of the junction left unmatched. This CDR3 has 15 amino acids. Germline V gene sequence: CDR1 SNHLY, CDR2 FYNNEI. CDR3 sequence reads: CASSSSGQGLYEQYV. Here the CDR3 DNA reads TGTGCCAGCAGTTCCTCGGGACAGGGCCTCTACGAGCAGTACGTC.

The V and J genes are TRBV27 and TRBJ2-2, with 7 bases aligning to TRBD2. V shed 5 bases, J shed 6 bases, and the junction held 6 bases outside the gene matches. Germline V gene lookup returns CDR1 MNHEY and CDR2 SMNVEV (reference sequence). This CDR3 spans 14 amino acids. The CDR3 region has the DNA TGTGCCAGCAGTCCCCTTCGGGGGGCCGGGGAGCTGTTTTTT. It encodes CASSPLRGAGELFF.